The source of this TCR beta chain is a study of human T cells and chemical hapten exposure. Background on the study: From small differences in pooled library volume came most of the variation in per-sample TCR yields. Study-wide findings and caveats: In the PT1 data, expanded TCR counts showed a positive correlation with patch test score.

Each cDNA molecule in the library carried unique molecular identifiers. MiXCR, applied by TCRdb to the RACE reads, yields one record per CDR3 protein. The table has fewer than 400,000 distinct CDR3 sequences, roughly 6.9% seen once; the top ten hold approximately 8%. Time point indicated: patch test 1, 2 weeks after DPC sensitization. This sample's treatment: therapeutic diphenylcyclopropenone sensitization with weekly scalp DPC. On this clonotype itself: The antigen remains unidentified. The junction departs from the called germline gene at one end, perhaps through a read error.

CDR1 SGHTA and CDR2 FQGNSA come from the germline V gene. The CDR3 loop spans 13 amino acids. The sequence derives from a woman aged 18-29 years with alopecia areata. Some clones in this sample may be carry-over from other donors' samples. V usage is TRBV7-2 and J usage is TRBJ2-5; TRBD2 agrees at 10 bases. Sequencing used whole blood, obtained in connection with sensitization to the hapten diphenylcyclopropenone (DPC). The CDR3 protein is CASSPGAERGGDF. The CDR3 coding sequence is TGTGCCAGCAGCCCCGGAGCGGAGCGGGGGGGAGACTTC.